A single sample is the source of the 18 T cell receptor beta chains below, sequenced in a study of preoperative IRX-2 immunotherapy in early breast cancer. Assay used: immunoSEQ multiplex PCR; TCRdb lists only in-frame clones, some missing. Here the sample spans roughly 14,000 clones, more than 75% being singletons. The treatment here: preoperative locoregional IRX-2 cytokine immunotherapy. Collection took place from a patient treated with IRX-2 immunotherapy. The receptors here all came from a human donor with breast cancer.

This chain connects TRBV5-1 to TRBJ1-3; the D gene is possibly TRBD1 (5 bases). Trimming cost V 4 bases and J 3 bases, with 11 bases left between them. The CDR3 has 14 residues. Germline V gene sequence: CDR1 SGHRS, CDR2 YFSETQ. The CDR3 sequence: CASSTGTSGNTIYF. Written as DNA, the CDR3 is TGCGCCAGCAGCACCGGGACTAGTGGAAACACCATATATTTT.

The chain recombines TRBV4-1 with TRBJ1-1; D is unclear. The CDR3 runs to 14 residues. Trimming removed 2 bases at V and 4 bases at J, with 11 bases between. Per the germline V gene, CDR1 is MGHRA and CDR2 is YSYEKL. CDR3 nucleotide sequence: TGCGCCAGCAGCCAAAGACTGGGAAGCACTGAAGCTTTCTTT. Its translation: CASSQRLGSTEAFF.

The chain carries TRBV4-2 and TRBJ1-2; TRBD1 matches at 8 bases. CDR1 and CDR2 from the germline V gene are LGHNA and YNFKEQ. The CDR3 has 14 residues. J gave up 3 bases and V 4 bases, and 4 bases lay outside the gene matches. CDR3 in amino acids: CASSPGQEYYGYTF. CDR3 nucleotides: TGTGCCAGCAGCCCGGGACAGGAATACTATGGCTACACCTTC.

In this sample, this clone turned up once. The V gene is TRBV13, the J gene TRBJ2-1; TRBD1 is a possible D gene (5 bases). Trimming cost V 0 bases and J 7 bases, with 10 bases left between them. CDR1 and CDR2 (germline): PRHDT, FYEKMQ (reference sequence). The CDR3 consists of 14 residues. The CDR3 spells CASSLGLQANEQFF. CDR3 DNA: TGTGCCAGCAGCTTAGGCCTACAGGCAAATGAGCAGTTCTTC.

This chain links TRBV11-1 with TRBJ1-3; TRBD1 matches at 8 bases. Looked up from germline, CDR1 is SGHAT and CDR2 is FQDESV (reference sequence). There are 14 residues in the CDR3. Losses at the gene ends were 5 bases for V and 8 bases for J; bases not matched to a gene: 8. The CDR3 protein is CASSRQGYGDTIYF. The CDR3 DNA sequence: TGTGCCAGCAGCCGACAGGGGTATGGGGACACCATATATTTT.

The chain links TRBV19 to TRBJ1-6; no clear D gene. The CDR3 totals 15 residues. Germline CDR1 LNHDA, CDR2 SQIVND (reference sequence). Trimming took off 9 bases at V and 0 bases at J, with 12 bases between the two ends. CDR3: CASTTASSYNSPLHF. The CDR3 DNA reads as TGTGCCAGCACGACGGCAAGCTCCTATAATTCACCCCTCCACTTT.

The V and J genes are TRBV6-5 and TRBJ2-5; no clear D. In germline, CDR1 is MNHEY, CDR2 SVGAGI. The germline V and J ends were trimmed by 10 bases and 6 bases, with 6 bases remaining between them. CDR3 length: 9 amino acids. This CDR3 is CATRKTQYF. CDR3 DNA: TGTGCCACCCGGAAGACCCAGTACTTC.

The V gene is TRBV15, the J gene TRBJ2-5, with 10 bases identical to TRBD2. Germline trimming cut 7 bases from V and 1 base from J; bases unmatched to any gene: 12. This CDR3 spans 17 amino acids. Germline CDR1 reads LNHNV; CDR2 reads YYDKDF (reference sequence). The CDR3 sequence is CATKEERLAGSQETQYF. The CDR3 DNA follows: TGTGCCACCAAGGAGGAGAGACTAGCGGGTAGCCAAGAGACCCAGTACTTC.

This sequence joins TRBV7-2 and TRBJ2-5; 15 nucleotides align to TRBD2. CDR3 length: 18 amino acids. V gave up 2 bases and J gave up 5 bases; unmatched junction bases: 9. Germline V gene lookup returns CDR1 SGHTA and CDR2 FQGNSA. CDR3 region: CASSLFLRTSGGEETQYF. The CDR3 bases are TGTGCCAGCAGCTTATTTCTCCGGACTAGCGGGGGGGAGGAGACCCAGTACTTC.

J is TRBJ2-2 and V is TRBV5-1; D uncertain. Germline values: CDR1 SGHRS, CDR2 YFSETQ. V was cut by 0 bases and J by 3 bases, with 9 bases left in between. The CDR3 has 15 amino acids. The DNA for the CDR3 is TGCGCCAGCAGCTTGGTTTTCCTCGACACCGGGGAGCTGTTTTTT. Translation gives CASSLVFLDTGELFF.

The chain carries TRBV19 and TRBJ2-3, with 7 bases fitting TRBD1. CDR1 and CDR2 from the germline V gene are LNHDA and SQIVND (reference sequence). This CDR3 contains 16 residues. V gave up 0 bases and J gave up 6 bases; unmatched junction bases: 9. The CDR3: CASSIDLFRGRDTQYF. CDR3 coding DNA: TGTGCCAGTAGTATAGACCTTTTTAGGGGGCGGGATACGCAGTATTTT. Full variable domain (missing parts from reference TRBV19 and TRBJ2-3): DGGITQSPKYLFRKEGQNVTLSCEQNLNHDAMYWYRQDPGQGLRLIYYSQIVNDFQKGDIAEGYSVSREKKESFPLTVTSAQKNPTAFYLCASSIDLFRGRDTQYFGPGTRLTVL.

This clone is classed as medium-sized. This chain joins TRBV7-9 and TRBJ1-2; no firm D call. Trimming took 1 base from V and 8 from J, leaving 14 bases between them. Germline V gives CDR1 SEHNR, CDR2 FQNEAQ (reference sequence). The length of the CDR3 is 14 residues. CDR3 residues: CASSLGLTRQGYTF. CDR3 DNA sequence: TGTGCCAGCAGCTTAGGGTTGACAAGACAAGGCTACACCTTC.

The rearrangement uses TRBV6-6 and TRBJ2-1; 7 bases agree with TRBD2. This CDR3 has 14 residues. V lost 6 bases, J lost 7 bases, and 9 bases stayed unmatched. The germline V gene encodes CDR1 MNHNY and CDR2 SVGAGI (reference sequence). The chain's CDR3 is CASRISSGKNEQFF. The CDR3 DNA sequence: TGTGCCAGCAGGATATCTAGCGGAAAAAATGAGCAGTTCTTC.

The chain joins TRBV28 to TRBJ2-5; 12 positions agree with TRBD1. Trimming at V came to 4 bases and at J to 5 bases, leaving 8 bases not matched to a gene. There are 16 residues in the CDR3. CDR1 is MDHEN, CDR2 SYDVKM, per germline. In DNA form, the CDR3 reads TGTGCCAGCAGTTCCTTCGGGACAGGGGGCTGGGAGACCCAGTACTTC. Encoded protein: CASSSFGTGGWETQYF.

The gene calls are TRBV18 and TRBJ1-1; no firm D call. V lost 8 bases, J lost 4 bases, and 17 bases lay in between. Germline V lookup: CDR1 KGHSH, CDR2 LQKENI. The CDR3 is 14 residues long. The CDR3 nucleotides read TGTGCCAGCACTAAGAACCGGGAGGGCACTGAAGCTTTCTTT. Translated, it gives CASTKNREGTEAFF.

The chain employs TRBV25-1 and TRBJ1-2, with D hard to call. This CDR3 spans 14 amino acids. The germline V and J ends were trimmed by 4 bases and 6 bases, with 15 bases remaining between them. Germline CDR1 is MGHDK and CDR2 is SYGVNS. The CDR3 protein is CASSGGPGLHGYTF. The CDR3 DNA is TGTGCCAGCAGTGGGGGTCCCGGGCTCCATGGCTACACCTTC.

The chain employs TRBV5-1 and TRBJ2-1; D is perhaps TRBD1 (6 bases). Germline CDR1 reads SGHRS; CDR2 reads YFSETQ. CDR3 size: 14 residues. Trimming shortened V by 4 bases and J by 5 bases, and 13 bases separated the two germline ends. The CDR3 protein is CASSRGTPNNEQFF. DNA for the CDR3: TGCGCCAGCAGCCGTGGGACACCCAACAATGAGCAGTTCTTC.

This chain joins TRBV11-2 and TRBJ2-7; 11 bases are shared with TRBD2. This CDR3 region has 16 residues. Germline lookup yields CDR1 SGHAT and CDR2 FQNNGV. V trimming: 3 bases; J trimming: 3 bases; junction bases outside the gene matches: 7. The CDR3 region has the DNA TGTGCCAGCAGCTTCAGTAGCGGGGGGGCATTCTACGAGCAGTACTTC. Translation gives CASSFSSGGAFYEQYF.